This entry lists 15 T cell receptor beta chains sequenced from one sample in a study of human T cells and chemical hapten exposure. TCRdb analysed the RACE reads with MiXCR anew, one entry per CDR3 protein. The table has tens of thousands of distinct CDR3 sequences, 11% seen once. Time point given: patch test 3, about 24 weeks after DPC sensitization. Treatment noted: therapeutic diphenylcyclopropenone sensitization with weekly scalp DPC. The source was whole blood, collected in connection with sensitization to the hapten diphenylcyclopropenone (DPC). Receptor source: a woman aged 45-65 years with alopecia areata. Some clones in this sample may be carry-over from other donors' samples.

In its sample, this clonotype was seen many times. The chain employs TRBV29-1 and TRBJ2-1; 8 bases are shared with TRBD2. The junction had 11 bases not matched to a gene; V was cut back by 7 bases and J by 6 bases. Germline V gene data show CDR1 as SQVTM and CDR2 as ANQGSEA. CDR3 size: 14 residues. The CDR3 sequence is CSAPGAGGLNEQFF. For the CDR3, the DNA is TGCAGCGCCCCAGGGGCGGGGGGCCTCAATGAGCAGTTCTTC.

In its sample, this clonotype was seen a few times. The chain combines TRBV28 with TRBJ2-7; D gene ambiguous. V was trimmed by 6 bases and J by 5 bases, leaving 20 bases between them. Germline values: CDR1 MDHEN, CDR2 SYDVKM. The CDR3 covers 15 residues. The DNA of the CDR3 is TGTGCCAGCAGCCCCCGCCGACCAGTAAACCACGAGCAGTACTTC. Translating it yields CASSPRRPVNHEQYF.

This clonotype was recorded at least ten times. The chain is built from TRBV12-3 or TRBV12-4 and TRBJ1-1; D ambiguous. CDR3 size: 11 residues. The germline V and J ends were trimmed by 0 bases and 10 bases, with 6 bases remaining between them. The CDR3 DNA follows: TGTGCCAGCAGTTTAGCGCAAGGAGCTTTCTTT. It codes for CASSLAQGAFF.

This clonotype occurred a few times. The rearrangement joins TRBV14 to TRBJ2-2, with no clear D. With 0 bases removed from V and 4 bases from J, the gap between germline ends came to 6 bases. Germline CDR1 is SGHDN and CDR2 is FVKESK. This CDR3 is 14 amino acids long. CDR3 in amino acids: CASSQDFGTGELFF. DNA of the CDR3: TGTGCCAGCAGCCAAGATTTTGGCACCGGGGAGCTGTTTTTT.

This clonotype was observed at least ten times. V gene TRBV23-1 combines with J gene TRBJ2-7; D not certain. TRBV23-1 is assigned to the ORF class and has an uncertain function. The CDR3 spans 8 residues. Trimming took 11 bases from V and 3 from J, leaving 2 bases between them. In DNA, the CDR3 is TGCGCCCTCTACGAGCAGTACTTC. Protein: CALYEQYF.

The J gene is TRBJ1-1, the V gene TRBV5-1; 10 nucleotides match TRBD1. J lost 0 bases, V lost 4 bases, and 15 bases had no gene match. CDR1 and CDR2 from the germline V gene are SGHRS and YFSETQ. This CDR3 spans 19 amino acids. The CDR3 DNA reads TGCGCCAGCAGCCGGGAGTTTCGGGACAGGGGCACCTTGAACACTGAAGCTTTCTTT. Its translation is CASSREFRDRGTLNTEAFF.

The V and J genes are TRBV30 and TRBJ1-1; weak D call: TRBD1 (5 bases). The germline V and J ends were trimmed by 4 bases and 3 bases, with 15 bases remaining between them. Germline CDR1 and CDR2: GTSNPN and SVGIG (reference sequence). The CDR3 has 14 amino acids. The CDR3 here is CAWKVEGADTEAFF. In DNA form, the CDR3 reads TGTGCCTGGAAGGTTGAAGGGGCGGACACTGAAGCTTTCTTT.

The V call is TRBV18, the J call TRBJ2-2; D is undetermined. The CDR3 sequence is 15 residues long. Germline V lookup: CDR1 KGHSH, CDR2 LQKENI. Trimming shortened V by 3 bases and J by 1 base, and 9 bases separated the two germline ends. CDR3 sequence reads: CASSPIVRNTGELFF. The CDR3 DNA is TGTGCCAGCTCACCGATAGTCCGGAACACCGGGGAGCTGTTTTTT.

CDR3 sequence reads: CATEGWNTEAFF. The CDR3 nucleotides read TGCGCCACCGAGGGCTGGAACACTGAAGCTTTCTTT. This sequence joins TRBV10-2 and TRBJ1-1; D unresolved. The length of the CDR3 is 12 residues. CDR1 and CDR2 from the germline V gene are WSHSY and SAAADI. V lost 10 bases to trimming and J lost 1 base, with 10 bases between them.

This clonotype was observed a handful of times. V and J are TRBV7-2 and TRBJ1-5; 9 nucleotides align to TRBD1. The CDR3 covers 16 residues. Germline-derived CDR1 and CDR2 are SGHTA and FQGNSA. V trimming: 5 bases; J trimming: 7 bases; junction bases outside the gene matches: 12. This CDR3 reads CASSLRPPDRGQPQHF. DNA of the CDR3: TGTGCCAGCAGCCTAAGGCCTCCGGACAGGGGACAGCCCCAGCATTTT.

Many counts were recorded for this clonotype. The gene calls are TRBV5-1 and TRBJ1-6, with 8 bases aligning to TRBD1. The germline gives CDR1 SGHRS, CDR2 YFSETQ. CDR3 length: 15 amino acids. Trimming took 4 bases from V and 6 from J; bases not matched to a gene: 6. The chain's CDR3 is CASSGSQGVNSPLHF. The CDR3 region has the DNA TGCGCCAGCAGCGGATCACAGGGGGTTAATTCACCCCTCCACTTT.

This clonotype has at least ten counts. This rearrangement joins TRBV20-1 to TRBJ2-3; TRBD1 matches 9 bases. The CDR3 totals 14 residues. The V gene's germline CDR1 is DFQATT and CDR2 SNEGSKA (reference sequence). Trimming cost V 6 bases and J 4 bases; bases outside gene matches: 8. The CDR3 spells CSAPDRGGSDTQYF. For the CDR3, the DNA is TGCAGTGCGCCGGACAGGGGAGGATCAGATACGCAGTATTTT.

This clonotype was recorded at least ten times. The chain employs TRBV28 and TRBJ2-2; TRBD2 might be the D (5 bases). The CDR3 sequence is 14 residues long. V lost 1 base and J lost 5, with 8 bases in between. CDR1 is MDHEN and CDR2 is SYDVKM in the germline V gene. The CDR3 region is CASSLFRGTGELFF. The DNA of the CDR3 is TGTGCCAGCAGTTTATTTCGGGGAACCGGGGAGCTGTTTTTT.

This clonotype came up many times. V and J are TRBV11-2 and TRBJ2-2, with TRBD1 identical over 10 bases. Germline assignment: CDR1 SGHAT and CDR2 FQNNGV. The CDR3 consists of 15 residues. J gave up 6 bases and V 5 bases, and 6 bases lay outside the gene matches. The CDR3 loop is CASSLDRGKAGELFF. The DNA for the CDR3 is TGTGCCAGCAGCCTGGACAGGGGGAAAGCCGGGGAGCTGTTTTTT.

This clonotype appeared many times. The gene calls are TRBV7-3 and TRBJ2-1, with TRBD1 as a possible D gene (6 bases). The ends were cut back, 2 bases at V and 8 bases at J, with 16 bases in the middle. From germline, CDR1 is SGHTA and CDR2 FQGTGA. CDR3 size: 15 residues. CDR3 coding DNA: TGTGCCAGCAGCTTATTAGGGGGAGACATCGATGAGCAGTTCTTC. Its translation: CASSLLGGDIDEQFF.